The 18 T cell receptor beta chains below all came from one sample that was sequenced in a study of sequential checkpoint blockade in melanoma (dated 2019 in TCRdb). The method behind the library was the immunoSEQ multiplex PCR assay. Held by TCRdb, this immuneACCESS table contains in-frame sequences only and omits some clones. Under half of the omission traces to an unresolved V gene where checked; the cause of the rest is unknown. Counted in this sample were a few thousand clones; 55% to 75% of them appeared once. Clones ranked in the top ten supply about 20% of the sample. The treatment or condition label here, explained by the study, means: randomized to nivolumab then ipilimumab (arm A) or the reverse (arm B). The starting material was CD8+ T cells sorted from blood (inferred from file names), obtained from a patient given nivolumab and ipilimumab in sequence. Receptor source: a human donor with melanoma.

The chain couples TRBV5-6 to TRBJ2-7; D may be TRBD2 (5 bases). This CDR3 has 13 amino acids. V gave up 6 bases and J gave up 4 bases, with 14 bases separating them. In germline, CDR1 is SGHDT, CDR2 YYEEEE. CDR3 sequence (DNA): TGTGCCAGCAAAAGCGGAGTCGTGTACGAGCAGTACTTC. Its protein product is CASKSGVVYEQYF.

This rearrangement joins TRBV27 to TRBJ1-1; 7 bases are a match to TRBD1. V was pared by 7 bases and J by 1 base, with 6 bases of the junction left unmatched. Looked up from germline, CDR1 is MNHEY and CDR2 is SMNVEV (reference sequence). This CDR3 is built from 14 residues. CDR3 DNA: TGTGCCAGCATACGGACAGGAGGGAACACTGAAGCTTTCTTT. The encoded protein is CASIRTGGNTEAFF.

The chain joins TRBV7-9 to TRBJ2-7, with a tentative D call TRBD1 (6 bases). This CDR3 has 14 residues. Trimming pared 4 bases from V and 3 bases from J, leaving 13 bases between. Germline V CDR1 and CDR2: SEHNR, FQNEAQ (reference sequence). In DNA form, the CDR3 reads TGTGCCAGCAGCTATTCGGGGACAAACTACGAGCAGTACTTC. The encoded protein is CASSYSGTNYEQYF.

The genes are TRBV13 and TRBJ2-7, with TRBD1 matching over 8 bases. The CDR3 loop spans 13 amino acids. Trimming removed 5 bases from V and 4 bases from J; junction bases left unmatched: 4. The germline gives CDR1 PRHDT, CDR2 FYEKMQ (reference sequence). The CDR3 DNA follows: TGTGCCAGCAGCCCCAGGGGGCGATACGAGCAGTACTTC. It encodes CASSPRGRYEQYF.

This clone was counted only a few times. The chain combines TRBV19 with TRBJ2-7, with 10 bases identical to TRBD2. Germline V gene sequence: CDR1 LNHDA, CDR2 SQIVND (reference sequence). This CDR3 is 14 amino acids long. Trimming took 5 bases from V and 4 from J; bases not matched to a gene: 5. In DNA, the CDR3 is TGTGCCAGTAGTCCACCGGGACTAGCGTACGAGCAGTACTTC. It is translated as CASSPPGLAYEQYF.

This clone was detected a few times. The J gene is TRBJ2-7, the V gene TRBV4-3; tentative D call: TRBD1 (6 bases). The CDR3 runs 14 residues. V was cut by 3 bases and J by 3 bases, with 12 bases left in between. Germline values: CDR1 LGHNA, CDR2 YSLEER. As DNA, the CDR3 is TGCGCCAGCAGCCAGGACAGCTTGGGCTACGAGCAGTACTTC. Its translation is CASSQDSLGYEQYF.

For the CDR3, the DNA is TGTGCCATCGGGGACAGGTCAACCTACGAGCAGTACTTC. It is translated as CAIGDRSTYEQYF. The gene calls are TRBV10-3 and TRBJ2-7, with TRBD1 matching 8 bases. CDR3 length: 13 residues. CDR1 and CDR2 (germline): ENHRY, SYGVKD. The junction had 5 bases not matched to a gene; V was cut back by 8 bases and J by 2 bases.

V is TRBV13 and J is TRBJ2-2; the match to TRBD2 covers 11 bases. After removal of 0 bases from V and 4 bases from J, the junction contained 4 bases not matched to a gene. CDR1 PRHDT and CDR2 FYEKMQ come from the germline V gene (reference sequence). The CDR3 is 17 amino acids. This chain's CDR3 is CASSLGLAGGRTGELFF. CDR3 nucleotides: TGTGCCAGCAGCTTAGGCCTAGCGGGGGGTCGCACCGGGGAGCTGTTTTTT.

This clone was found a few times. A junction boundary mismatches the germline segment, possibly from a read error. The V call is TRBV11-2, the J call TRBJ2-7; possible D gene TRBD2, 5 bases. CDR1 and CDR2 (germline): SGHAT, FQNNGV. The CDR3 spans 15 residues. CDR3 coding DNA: TGCGCCAGCAGCCAAGTTGGAAACGGGGAGTACGAGCAGTACTTC. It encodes CASSQVGNGEYEQYF.

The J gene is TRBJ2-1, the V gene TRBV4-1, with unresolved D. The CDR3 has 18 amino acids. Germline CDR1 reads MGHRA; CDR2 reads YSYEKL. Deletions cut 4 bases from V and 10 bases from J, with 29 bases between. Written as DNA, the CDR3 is TGCGCCAGCAGCCCTTTTTTTGAGGCCACTCTCACCTCCGGCGAGCAGTTCTTC. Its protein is CASSPFFEATLTSGEQFF.

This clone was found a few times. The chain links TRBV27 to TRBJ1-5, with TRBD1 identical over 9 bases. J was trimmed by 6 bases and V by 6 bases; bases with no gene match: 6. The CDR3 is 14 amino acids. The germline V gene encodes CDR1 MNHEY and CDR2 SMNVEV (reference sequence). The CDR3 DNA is TGTGCCAGCAGGACAGGGGGGCTGACTCAGCCCCAGCATTTT. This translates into CASRTGGLTQPQHF.

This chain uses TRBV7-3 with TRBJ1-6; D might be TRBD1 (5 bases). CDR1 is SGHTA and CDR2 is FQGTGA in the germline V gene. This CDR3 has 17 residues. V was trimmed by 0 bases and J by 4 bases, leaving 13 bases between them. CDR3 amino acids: CASSLTAAAGYNSPLHF. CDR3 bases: TGTGCCAGCAGCTTAACGGCGGCGGCAGGGTATAATTCACCCCTCCACTTT. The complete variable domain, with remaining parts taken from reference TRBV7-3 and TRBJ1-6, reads GAGVSQTPSNKVTEKGKYVELRCDPISGHTALYWYRQSLGQGPEFLIYFQGTGAADDSGLPNDRFFAVRPEGSVSTLKIQRTERGDSAVYLCASSLTAAAGYNSPLHFGNGTRLTVT.

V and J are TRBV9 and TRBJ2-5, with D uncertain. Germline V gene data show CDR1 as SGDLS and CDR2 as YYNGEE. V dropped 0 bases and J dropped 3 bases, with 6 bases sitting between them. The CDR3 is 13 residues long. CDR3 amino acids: CASSVDNEETQYF. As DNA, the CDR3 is TGTGCCAGCAGCGTAGACAACGAAGAGACCCAGTACTTC.

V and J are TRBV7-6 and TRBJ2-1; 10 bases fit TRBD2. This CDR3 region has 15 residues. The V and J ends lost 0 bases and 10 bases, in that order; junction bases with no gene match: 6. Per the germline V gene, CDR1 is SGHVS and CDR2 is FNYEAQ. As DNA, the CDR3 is TGTGCCAGCAGCTTAGCGTCTAGCGGGAGTGAAGAGCAGTTCTTC. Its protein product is CASSLASSGSEEQFF.

DNA for the CDR3: TGTGCCAGCAGTGACCTTAGCGGGGGGGCCGATGAGCAGTTCTTC. Its protein is CASSDLSGGADEQFF. This chain connects TRBV2 to TRBJ2-1, with TRBD2 matching 11 bases. The CDR3 contains 15 residues. V was pared by 3 bases and J by 8 bases, with 6 bases of the junction left unmatched. The germline gives CDR1 SNHLY, CDR2 FYNNEI.

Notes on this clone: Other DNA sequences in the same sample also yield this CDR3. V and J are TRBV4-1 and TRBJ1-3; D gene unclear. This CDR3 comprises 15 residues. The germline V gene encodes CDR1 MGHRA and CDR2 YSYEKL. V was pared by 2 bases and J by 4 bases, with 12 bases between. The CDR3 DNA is TGCGCCAGCAGCCAAACAGACCTGGGCGGAAACACCATATATTTT. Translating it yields CASSQTDLGGNTIYF.

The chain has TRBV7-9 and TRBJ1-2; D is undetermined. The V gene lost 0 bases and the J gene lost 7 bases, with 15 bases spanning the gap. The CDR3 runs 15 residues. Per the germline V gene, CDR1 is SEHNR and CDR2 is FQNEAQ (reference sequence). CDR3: CASSLAREELLGYTF. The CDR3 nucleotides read TGTGCCAGCAGCTTAGCGAGAGAAGAATTACTTGGCTACACCTTC.

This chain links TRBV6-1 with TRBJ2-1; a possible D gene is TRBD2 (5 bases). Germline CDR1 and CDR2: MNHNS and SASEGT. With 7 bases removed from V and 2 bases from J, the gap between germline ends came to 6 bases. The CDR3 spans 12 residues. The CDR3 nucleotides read TGTGCCAGCATGAGGGCCTACAATGAGCAGTTCTTC. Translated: CASMRAYNEQFF.